This record concerns one T cell receptor beta chain sequence. The V gene's germline CDR1 is SGHTA and CDR2 FQGNSA. Trimming at V came to 1 base and at J to 1 base, leaving 11 bases not matched to a gene. The CDR3 contains 19 residues. This sample is part of a study of technical replicates of blood from a handful of donors. Sequenced by immunoSEQ multiplex PCR; TCRdb stores in-frame clones only, minus some. The sample has more than 55,000 clones, roughly nine tenths seen once. The chain joins TRBV7-2 to TRBJ2-3; 10 bases align to TRBD2. This receptor was taken from a human donor in good health. The sequenced material came from T cells isolated from PBMCs. The CDR3 sequence is CASSLVSLGLADRTDTQYF. DNA of the CDR3: TGTGCCAGCAGCTTAGTCTCCCTAGGACTAGCGGACCGCACAGATACGCAGTATTTT.